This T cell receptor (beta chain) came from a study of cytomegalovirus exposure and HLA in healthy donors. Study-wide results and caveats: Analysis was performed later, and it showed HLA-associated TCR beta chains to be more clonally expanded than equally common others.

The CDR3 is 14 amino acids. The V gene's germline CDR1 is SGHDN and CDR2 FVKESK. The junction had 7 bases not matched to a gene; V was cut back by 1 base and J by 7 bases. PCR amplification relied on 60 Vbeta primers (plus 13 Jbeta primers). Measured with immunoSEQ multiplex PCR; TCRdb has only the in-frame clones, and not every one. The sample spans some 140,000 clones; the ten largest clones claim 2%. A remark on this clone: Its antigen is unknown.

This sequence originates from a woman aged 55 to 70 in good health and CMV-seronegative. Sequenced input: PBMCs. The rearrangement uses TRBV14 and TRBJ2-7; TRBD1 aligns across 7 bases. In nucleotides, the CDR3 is TGTGCCAGCAGCCAAGGAGGAACAGGGGATGAGCAGTACTTC. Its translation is CASSQGGTGDEQYF.